Shown below are 31 T cell receptor beta chains from a single sample sequenced in a study of T cell responses to AZD1222 COVID-19 vaccine. Profiling relied on immunoSEQ multiplex PCR, and the TCRdb table lists in-frame clones only, not all of them. Of about 120,000 clones in the sample, roughly 93% were seen once. The sample in question was peripheral blood, obtained 28 days after the second AZD1222 dose. Receptor source: an adult who received the AZD1222 COVID-19 vaccine.

The V and J genes are TRBV6-5 and TRBJ2-7; D may match TRBD1 or TRBD2 (5 bases each). The V gene lost 4 bases and the J gene lost 4 bases, with 17 bases spanning the gap. CDR1 is MNHEY and CDR2 is SVGAGI in the germline V gene. CDR3 length equals 15 residues. The CDR3 here is CASSFLGTVKYEQYF. The CDR3 coding sequence is TGTGCCAGCAGTTTTCTTGGGACCGTGAAATACGAGCAGTACTTC.

The chain carries TRBV11-1 and TRBJ2-5; TRBD2 matches 8 bases. In germline, CDR1 is SGHAT, CDR2 FQDESV (reference sequence). CDR3 size: 16 residues. J was trimmed by 1 base and V by 3 bases; bases with no gene match: 7. For the CDR3, the DNA is TGTGCCAGCAGCTTGCGGCGGGGGGTTTTCCAAGAGACCCAGTACTTC. Amino acids: CASSLRRGVFQETQYF.

The rearrangement uses TRBV4-1 and TRBJ2-7, with 10 bases fitting TRBD2. Germline V lookup: CDR1 MGHRA, CDR2 YSYEKL. This CDR3 contains 16 residues. V trimming: 0 bases; J trimming: 0 bases; junction bases outside the gene matches: 2. The CDR3 loop is CASSQEASGSSYEQYF. CDR3 in DNA: TGCGCCAGCAGCCAAGAAGCTAGCGGGAGCTCCTACGAGCAGTACTTC.

The chain employs TRBV7-2 and TRBJ2-2; D is unresolved. Trimming shortened V by 5 bases and J by 7 bases, and 14 bases separated the two germline ends. CDR3 size: 14 residues. Germline V gene lookup returns CDR1 SGHTA and CDR2 FQGNSA. CDR3 sequence (DNA): TGTGCCAGCAGCCAACAAAAGGTGGTCGGGGAGCTGTTTTTT. Its protein product is CASSQQKVVGELFF.

V usage is TRBV9 and J usage is TRBJ2-5; perhaps TRBD1 as D (7 bases). The CDR3 covers 15 residues. Germline assignment: CDR1 SGDLS and CDR2 YYNGEE. V was trimmed by 1 base and J by 2 bases, leaving 12 bases between them. This CDR3 is CASSVSTGRQETQYF. CDR3 sequence (DNA): TGTGCCAGCAGCGTATCGACAGGGAGGCAAGAGACCCAGTACTTC.

This rearrangement joins TRBV2 to TRBJ2-7; 7 positions match TRBD2. There are 14 residues in the CDR3. CDR1 and CDR2 from the germline V gene are SNHLY and FYNNEI. The J segment lost 0 bases and the V segment lost 1 base, leaving 0 bases of the junction unmatched. The CDR3, as DNA: TGTGCCAGCAGTGAAGGCGGGAGCTCCTACGAGCAGTACTTC. Its translation is CASSEGGSSYEQYF.

This chain joins TRBV24-1 and TRBJ2-1, with TRBD2 as a possible D gene (5 bases). V gave up 7 bases and J gave up 4 bases, with 16 bases separating them. The CDR3 has 15 residues. Germline V gene lookup returns CDR1 KGHDR and CDR2 SFDVKD. The CDR3 reads CATSSGPGRYNEQFF. CDR3 in DNA: TGTGCCACCAGCAGCGGTCCCGGAAGGTACAATGAGCAGTTCTTC.

CDR3 coding DNA: TGTGCCAGCAGTGAAGAAGACAGGGGCGAAGCTTTCTTT. Translated: CASSEEDRGEAFF. V is TRBV6-1 and J is TRBJ1-1; 8 bases fit TRBD1. This CDR3 is 13 amino acids long. Germline CDR1 is MNHNS and CDR2 is SASEGT. Unmatched junction bases numbered 3, after V lost 1 base and J lost 8 bases.

The chain uses TRBV11-2 and TRBJ2-7, with 10 bases matching TRBD2. V lost 5 bases to trimming and J lost 3 bases; unmatched junction nucleotides: 7. Germline V gives CDR1 SGHAT, CDR2 FQNNGV. The CDR3 totals 15 residues. CDR3 amino acids: CASSSRTSGNYEQYF. The CDR3 nucleotides are TGTGCCAGCAGCAGTAGGACTAGCGGAAACTACGAGCAGTACTTC. Complete variable domain (other parts from reference TRBV11-2 and TRBJ2-7): EAGVAQSPRYKIIEKRQSVAFWCNPISGHATLYWYQQILGQGPKLLIQFQNNGVVDDSQLPKDRFSAERLKGVDSTLKIQPAKLEDSAVYLCASSSRTSGNYEQYFGPGTRLTVT.

The chain has TRBV2 and TRBJ1-4, with unresolved D. This CDR3 has 12 residues. V was pared by 6 bases and J by 5 bases, with 7 bases between. Per germline, CDR1 SNHLY and CDR2 FYNNEI. The CDR3 sequence is CASRRSNEKLFF. As DNA, the CDR3 is TGTGCCAGCAGGAGGTCCAATGAAAAACTGTTTTTT.

The V gene is TRBV27, the J gene TRBJ2-3; tentatively, D is TRBD2 (6 bases). This CDR3 comprises 17 residues. Germline V gives CDR1 MNHEY, CDR2 SMNVEV (reference sequence). V gave up 2 bases and J gave up 0 bases, with 15 bases separating them. The CDR3, as DNA: TGTGCCAGCAGTTTAGTCGGAGGGGTTCTTAGCACAGATACGCAGTATTTT. Translation: CASSLVGGVLSTDTQYF.

The V call is TRBV11-2, the J call TRBJ2-7, with a possible D match to TRBD1 (7 bases). Looked up from germline, CDR1 is SGHAT and CDR2 is FQNNGV. This CDR3 spans 14 amino acids. The V and J ends lost 2 bases and 7 bases respectively, with 15 bases between them. The CDR3 protein is CASSLSWAGGEQYF. The CDR3 nucleotides read TGTGCCAGCAGCTTATCATGGGCAGGGGGGGAGCAGTACTTC.

The rearrangement links TRBV18 to TRBJ2-2; D is undetermined. This CDR3 region has 13 residues. V lost 5 bases and J lost 4, with 8 bases in between. Germline CDR1 KGHSH, CDR2 LQKENI. The CDR3 bases are TGTGCCAGCTCAGGGATGGGCACCGGGGAGCTGTTTTTT. It codes for CASSGMGTGELFF.

This sequence joins TRBV7-8 and TRBJ2-6; D possibly corresponds to TRBD1 (5 bases). There are 18 residues in the CDR3. V lost 3 bases and J 5 bases, leaving 20 bases between the germline ends. The germline V gene encodes CDR1 SGHVS and CDR2 FQNEAQ. Here the CDR3 DNA reads TGTGCCAGCAGCTTCCTCGCCGTAGGGGAATGGAGGGCCAACGTCCTGACTTTC. This translates into CASSFLAVGEWRANVLTF.

The chain links TRBV16 to TRBJ1-2; the D gene is possibly TRBD1 (5 bases). V lost 5 bases to trimming and J lost 4 bases, with 20 bases between them. Looked up from germline, CDR1 is KGHSY and CDR2 is FQNENV. This CDR3 region has 16 residues. CDR3 region: CASSGLGGVGPYGYTF. The DNA of the CDR3 is TGTGCCAGCAGCGGATTGGGAGGGGTCGGACCCTATGGCTACACCTTC.

The chain carries TRBV6-5 and TRBJ1-1; D unresolved. V was clipped by 4 bases and J by 0 bases, with 12 bases between them. The CDR3 consists of 15 residues. From germline, CDR1 is MNHEY and CDR2 SVGAGI. CDR3 nucleotides: TGTGCCAGCAGTTTTGCGGGTCAAGTGAACACTGAAGCTTTCTTT. It codes for CASSFAGQVNTEAFF.

The chain links TRBV5-1 to TRBJ1-2; the D is unclear. Germline assignment: CDR1 SGHRS and CDR2 YFSETQ. The CDR3 contains 13 residues. Trimming cost V 6 bases and J 5 bases, with 14 bases left between them. This CDR3 is CASTPDGVYGYTF. The CDR3 DNA follows: TGCGCCAGCACGCCGGATGGGGTTTATGGCTACACCTTC.

The genes are TRBV28 and TRBJ1-1; D is perhaps TRBD1 (5 bases). The germline V gene encodes CDR1 MDHEN and CDR2 SYDVKM. The CDR3 has 13 amino acids. V gave up 3 bases and J gave up 10 bases, with 15 bases separating them. The CDR3 here is CASSFMAGLGAFF. The CDR3 DNA reads TGTGCCAGCAGTTTCATGGCGGGGCTTGGAGCTTTCTTT.

The chain employs TRBV6-1 and TRBJ1-1; no definite D call. The V gene lost 0 bases and the J gene lost 6 bases, with 5 bases spanning the gap. The CDR3 spans 12 residues. Germline V gene data show CDR1 as MNHNS and CDR2 as SASEGT. As DNA, the CDR3 is TGTGCCAGCAGTGAAGCTAGGGCTGAAGCTTTCTTT. Amino acids: CASSEARAEAFF.

This clone was recorded once. This chain uses TRBV2 with TRBJ2-6; TRBD1 matches 7 bases. This CDR3 is 15 amino acids long. V lost 3 bases, J lost 4 bases, and 3 bases stayed unmatched. CDR1 is SNHLY, CDR2 FYNNEI, per germline. The CDR3 nucleotides are TGTGCCAGCAGTGAGGAAGGGGGCGGGGCCAACGTCCTGACTTTC. Translating it yields CASSEEGGGANVLTF.

The V gene is TRBV5-1, the J gene TRBJ2-2; 8 nucleotides match TRBD2. This CDR3 has 17 residues. V trimming: 4 bases; J trimming: 6 bases; junction bases outside the gene matches: 14. Germline loops: CDR1 SGHRS, CDR2 YFSETQ. CDR3 in amino acids: CASSPMAGGNPPGELFF. CDR3 DNA sequence: TGCGCCAGCAGCCCCATGGCGGGGGGCAACCCCCCCGGGGAGCTGTTTTTT.

The chain has TRBV23-1 and TRBJ1-1; 7 bases fit TRBD1. Being an ORF, TRBV23-1 has a function that is uncertain. The length of the CDR3 is 14 residues. Trimming took 4 bases from V and 5 from J; bases not matched to a gene: 7. CDR3 sequence (DNA): TGCGCCAGCAGTCTCAAGCAGGGGGAGACTGAAGCTTTCTTT. Translating it yields CASSLKQGETEAFF.

This chain links TRBV18 with TRBJ1-2, with no clear D. The ends were cut back, 3 bases at V and 3 bases at J, with 11 bases in the middle. Germline V CDR1 and CDR2: KGHSH, LQKENI. The CDR3 is 14 residues long. The CDR3, as DNA: TGTGCCAGCTCACCGGCCCGGGAATACTATGGCTACACCTTC. As protein: CASSPAREYYGYTF.

This sequence joins TRBV14 and TRBJ1-2, with D uncertain. Trimming left V 0 bases short and J 6 bases short, with 8 bases between. CDR1 SGHDN and CDR2 FVKESK come from the germline V gene. The CDR3 is 13 amino acids. CDR3 residues: CASSQDRVHGYTF. CDR3 nucleotides: TGTGCCAGCAGCCAAGATCGTGTCCATGGCTACACCTTC. Full variable domain (remainder filled in from reference TRBV14 and TRBJ1-2): EAGVTQFPSHSVIEKGQTVTLRCDPISGHDNLYWYRRVMGKEIKFLLHFVKESKQDESGMPNNRFLAERTGGTYSTLKVQPAELEDSGVYFCASSQDRVHGYTFGSGTRLTVV.

This clone has a single count. The chain carries TRBV19 and TRBJ1-2, with TRBD1 matching 7 bases. The junction had 6 bases not matched to a gene; V was cut back by 3 bases and J by 8 bases. This CDR3 has 13 residues. The germline V gene encodes CDR1 LNHDA and CDR2 SQIVND (reference sequence). In nucleotides, the CDR3 is TGTGCCAGTAGTATGAGTAGGGGGCAAGGCTACACCTTC. Its translation: CASSMSRGQGYTF.

This sequence joins TRBV2 and TRBJ1-1, with unresolved D. The CDR3 sequence is 12 residues long. The ends were cut back, 10 bases at V and 6 bases at J, with 15 bases in the middle. The germline CDR1 and CDR2 sequences are SNHLY and FYNNEI. The CDR3 protein is CANRKVGAEAFF. CDR3 sequence (DNA): TGTGCCAACCGCAAAGTCGGGGCTGAAGCTTTCTTT.

Details on this clone: The DNA is omitted, as the CDR3 cannot be located on it reliably, and the CDR3 follows TCRdb's listing. This rearrangement joins TRBV6-5 to TRBJ1-1; the table gives TRBD1 as D, unverified against the DNA. Counting both end residues, the CDR3 totals 15 amino acids. Looked up from germline, CDR1 is MNHEY and CDR2 is SVGAGI. The CDR3 sequence is CASSSSGTGKTEAFF.

The chain is built from TRBV19 and TRBJ1-5; TRBD1 matches 8 bases. Unmatched junction bases numbered 11, after V lost 7 bases and J lost 0 bases. Germline V gene sequence: CDR1 LNHDA, CDR2 SQIVND (reference sequence). The CDR3 runs 17 residues. The CDR3 sequence: CASNRGDRLYSNQPQHF. The CDR3, as DNA: TGTGCCAGTAACAGGGGGGACAGATTATATAGCAATCAGCCCCAGCATTTT. The full variable domain, with the rest looked up from reference TRBV19 and TRBJ1-5, is DGGITQSPKYLFRKEGQNVTLSCEQNLNHDAMYWYRQDPGQGLRLIYYSQIVNDFQKGDIAEGYSVSREKKESFPLTVTSAQKNPTAFYLCASNRGDRLYSNQPQHFGDGTRLSIL.

In its sample, this clone was seen once. This chain uses TRBV11-2 with TRBJ1-4; weak D call: TRBD1 (5 bases). The germline V gene encodes CDR1 SGHAT and CDR2 FQNNGV. V shed 1 base and J shed 8 bases, with 23 bases lying between them. The CDR3 is 18 amino acids. As DNA, the CDR3 is TGTGCCAGCAGCTTAGGGAACGGGGCAACTCGGGTGCAGGAAAAACTGTTTTTT. Its translation: CASSLGNGATRVQEKLFF.

The rearrangement joins TRBV15 to TRBJ1-6, with unresolved D. CDR1 and CDR2 from the germline V gene are LNHNV and YYDKDF (reference sequence). Trimming shortened V by 8 bases and J by 9 bases, and 14 bases separated the two germline ends. This CDR3 is 13 amino acids long. For the CDR3, the DNA is TGTGCCACCGGGAGGCAGTTGGGTTCACCCCTCCACTTT. This encodes CATGRQLGSPLHF. The full variable domain, with the rest looked up from reference TRBV15 and TRBJ1-6, is DAMVIQNPRYQVTQFGKPVTLSCSQTLNHNVMYWYQQKSSQAPKLLFHYYDKDFNNEADTPDNFQSRRPNTSFCFLDIRSPGLGDTAMYLCATGRQLGSPLHFGNGTRLTVT.

V usage is TRBV19 and J usage is TRBJ2-6; D is perhaps TRBD1 or TRBD2 (5 bases each). Germline CDR1 LNHDA, CDR2 SQIVND (reference sequence). V lost 2 bases to trimming and J lost 2 bases, with 13 bases between them. The CDR3 runs 17 residues. The CDR3 spells CASSIRGGSAGANVLTF. In DNA form, the CDR3 reads TGTGCCAGTAGTATAAGGGGCGGGTCCGCTGGGGCCAACGTCCTGACTTTC.